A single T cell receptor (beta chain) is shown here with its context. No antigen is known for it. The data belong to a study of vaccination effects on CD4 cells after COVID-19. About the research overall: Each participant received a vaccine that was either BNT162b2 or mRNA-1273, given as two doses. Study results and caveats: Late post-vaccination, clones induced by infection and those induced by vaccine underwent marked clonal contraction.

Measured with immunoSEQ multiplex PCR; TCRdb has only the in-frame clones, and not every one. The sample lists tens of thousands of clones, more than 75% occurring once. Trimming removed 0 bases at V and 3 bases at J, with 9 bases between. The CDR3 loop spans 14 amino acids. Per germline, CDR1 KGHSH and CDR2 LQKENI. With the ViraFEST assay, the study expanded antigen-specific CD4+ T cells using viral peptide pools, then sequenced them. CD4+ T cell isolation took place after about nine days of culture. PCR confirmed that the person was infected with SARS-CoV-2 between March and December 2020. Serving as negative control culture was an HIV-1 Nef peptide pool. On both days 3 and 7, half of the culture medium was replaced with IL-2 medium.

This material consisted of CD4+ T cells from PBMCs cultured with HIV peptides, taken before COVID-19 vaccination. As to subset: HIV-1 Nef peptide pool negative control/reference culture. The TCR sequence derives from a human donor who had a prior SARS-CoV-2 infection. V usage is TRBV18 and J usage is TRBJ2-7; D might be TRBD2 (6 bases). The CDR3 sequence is CASSPPGGGYEQYF. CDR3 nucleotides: TGTGCCAGCTCACCACCGGGGGGAGGCTACGAGCAGTACTTC.